These 19 T cell receptor beta chains originate from one sample sequenced in a study of human T cells and chemical hapten exposure (dated by TCRdb to about 2021). This specimen's time point label, interpreted: pre-sensitization, week 0. According to the study, the label for this sample's treatment or condition signals: therapeutic diphenylcyclopropenone sensitization with weekly scalp DPC. To prepare the library, RACE was applied. Reads for this sample came from a NextSeq 500. TCRdb's own reprocessing of the public reads used fastp at Q25 and MiXCR and kept productive beta chains. CDR3 protein duplicates are merged, each entry listing the most common genes and DNA. The sample includes a few hundred thousand distinct CDR3 sequences, with approximately 8.6% observed a single time. Approximately 2.2% of the sample belongs to the ten largest clones. Source: whole blood, taken in connection with sensitization to the hapten diphenylcyclopropenone (DPC). The receptors derive from a woman aged 40 to 55 with alopecia areata. Some clones in this sample may be carry-over from other donors' samples.

This clonotype has just a few counts. This chain joins TRBV6-2 or TRBV6-3 and TRBJ1-2, with 7 bases fitting TRBD1. The CDR3 runs to 12 residues. V was pared by 6 bases and J by 7 bases, with 5 bases of the junction left unmatched. Germline V CDR1 and CDR2: MNHEY, SVGEGT. CDR3 loop: CASRTGVRGYTF. CDR3 DNA: TGTGCCAGCAGAACAGGGGTTCGTGGCTACACCTTC.

The CDR3 spells CSASQPSGRWGNEQFF. The DNA of the CDR3 is TGCAGTGCCAGTCAGCCTAGCGGGAGGTGGGGCAATGAGCAGTTCTTC. The chain combines TRBV20-1 with TRBJ2-1; TRBD2 matches 11 bases. Germline lookup yields CDR1 DFQATT and CDR2 SNEGSKA (reference sequence). There are 16 residues in the CDR3. J lost 6 bases, V lost 6 bases, and 13 bases had no gene match.

The chain couples TRBV24-1 to TRBJ2-1; 8 bases are a match to TRBD2. Germline loops: CDR1 KGHDR, CDR2 SFDVKD. The CDR3 is 16 amino acids. The V segment lost 4 bases and the J segment 4 bases; nucleotides outside the gene matches: 8. This chain's CDR3 is CATSEMSGRGYNEQFF. CDR3 sequence (DNA): TGTGCCACCAGTGAGATGTCCGGGAGGGGGTACAATGAGCAGTTCTTC.

CDR3 coding DNA: TGTGCCAGCGCAACTGGACAGGAGGGTAATGAAAAACTGTTTTTT. Protein product: CASATGQEGNEKLFF. The chain recombines TRBV18 with TRBJ1-4; the match to TRBD1 covers 7 bases. CDR1 and CDR2 (germline): KGHSH, LQKENI. The CDR3 is 15 amino acids. Trimming at V came to 8 bases and at J to 4 bases, leaving 10 bases not matched to a gene.

This sequence joins TRBV14 and TRBJ2-1; D might be TRBD2 (5 bases). Germline CDR1 and CDR2: SGHDN and FVKESK. The CDR3 consists of 15 residues. V was clipped by 6 bases and J by 2 bases, with 14 bases between them. This CDR3 reads CASSTGLGPYNEQFF. The CDR3 DNA reads as TGTGCCAGCAGTACGGGGTTGGGTCCCTACAATGAGCAGTTCTTC.

This clonotype was recorded a few times. V and J are TRBV30 and TRBJ1-2, with 7 bases matching TRBD1. Germline CDR1 GTSNPN, CDR2 SVGIG (reference sequence). V trimming: 5 bases; J trimming: 4 bases; junction bases outside the gene matches: 7. This CDR3 region has 13 residues. Here the CDR3 DNA reads TGTGCCTGGGCCCCAGGGGGAAGCTATGGCTACACCTTC. Translated: CAWAPGGSYGYTF.

The CDR3 DNA sequence: TGTGCCAGCGGAGGAACAGGGGCGGCCTACAATGAGCAGTTCTTC. Amino acids: CASGGTGAAYNEQFF. The chain recombines TRBV12-3 or TRBV12-4 with TRBJ2-1, with TRBD1 identical over 7 bases. This CDR3 comprises 15 residues. V was pared by 8 bases and J by 2 bases, with 9 bases of the junction left unmatched.

This clonotype came up a few times. The CDR3 DNA is TGTGCCAGCAGTTCATGGACTAGCGGGAGCGCCGGTGAGCAGTTCTTC. Translation gives CASSSWTSGSAGEQFF. The rearrangement joins TRBV28 to TRBJ2-1; 13 bases agree with TRBD2. CDR1 is MDHEN and CDR2 is SYDVKM in the germline V gene. The CDR3 runs to 16 residues. The ends lost 4 bases at V and 9 bases at J; junction bases unmatched: 9.

The V call is TRBV28, the J call TRBJ2-3, with 9 bases that match TRBD1. The CDR3 has 15 amino acids. CDR1 is MDHEN, CDR2 SYDVKM, per germline. Trimming removed 7 bases from V and 2 bases from J; junction bases left unmatched: 7. This CDR3 is CASKPGQGYTDTQYF. The CDR3 nucleotides are TGTGCCAGCAAACCGGGACAGGGTTACACAGATACGCAGTATTTT.

The sample holds a few counts of this clonotype. The V call is TRBV6-2 or TRBV6-3, the J call TRBJ2-7; D is unclear. The CDR3 extends over 15 amino acids. Trimming left V 5 bases short and J 0 bases short, with 14 bases between. The V gene's germline CDR1 is MNHEY and CDR2 SVGEGT. CDR3 amino acids: CASSTTRSRSYEQYF. The DNA of the CDR3 is TGTGCCAGCAGTACAACCAGATCACGCTCCTACGAGCAGTACTTC.

This clonotype showed up just a few times. The chain recombines TRBV7-9 with TRBJ2-7; D remains unclear. Germline V gene sequence: CDR1 SEHNR, CDR2 FQNEAQ (reference sequence). This CDR3 contains 15 residues. V lost 1 base, J lost 2 bases, and 12 bases lay in between. The CDR3 is CASSLGFLAPYEQYF. CDR3 DNA: TGTGCCAGCAGCTTAGGTTTTTTGGCGCCCTACGAGCAGTACTTC.

This clonotype was counted between two and nine times. The chain links TRBV28 to TRBJ1-1; TRBD1 matches at 10 bases. CDR1 MDHEN and CDR2 SYDVKM come from the germline V gene. The CDR3 is 18 amino acids. The ends lost 6 bases at V and 1 base at J; junction bases unmatched: 14. Here the CDR3 reads CASSPYYRDRGENTEAFF. In DNA, the CDR3 is TGTGCCAGCAGCCCCTACTACCGGGACAGGGGCGAGAACACTGAAGCTTTCTTT.

This clonotype was seen more than once but under ten times. J is TRBJ2-1 and V is TRBV25-1, with 8 nucleotides matching TRBD2. J lost 10 bases, V lost 6 bases, and 17 bases had no gene match. The CDR3 totals 16 residues. Germline CDR1 reads MGHDK; CDR2 reads SYGVNS. CDR3 residues: CASRFGAGVEQEEQFF. The CDR3, as DNA: TGTGCCAGCAGATTCGGAGCGGGAGTAGAACAGGAGGAGCAGTTCTTC.

This clonotype occurred a few times. The rearrangement links TRBV12-3 or TRBV12-4 to TRBJ2-5; 9 bases match TRBD1. This CDR3 has 15 residues. The V segment lost 5 bases and the J segment 5 bases; nucleotides outside the gene matches: 9. CDR3 amino acids: CASSPLGTGWETQYF. The CDR3 DNA reads as TGTGCCAGCAGTCCACTTGGGACAGGGTGGGAGACCCAGTACTTC.

A few counts support this clonotype. V gene TRBV6-5 combines with J gene TRBJ2-5; possibly TRBD1 for D (5 bases). Germline loops: CDR1 MNHEY, CDR2 SVGAGI. V was shortened by 4 bases and J by 2 bases, with 11 bases between the two germline ends. The CDR3 has 14 amino acids. The CDR3 coding sequence is TGTGCCAGCAGTTTTGGACATGGACAAGAGACCCAGTACTTC. Encoded protein: CASSFGHGQETQYF.

This clonotype was counted a few times. This chain joins TRBV27 and TRBJ2-1; D might be TRBD1 (5 bases). CDR1 and CDR2 (germline): MNHEY, SMNVEV (reference sequence). Between the trimmed V and J ends, which lost 4 bases and 6 bases, there was a span of 7 bases. The CDR3 spans 12 residues. CDR3 nucleotides: TGTGCCAGCAGTTCCCAGGGCAATGAGCAGTTCTTC. Translating gives CASSSQGNEQFF.

This clonotype was counted at least ten times. The rearrangement uses TRBV29-1 and TRBJ2-7; TRBD2 is a possible D gene (6 bases). The CDR3 totals 13 residues. Germline V CDR1 and CDR2: SQVTM, ANQGSEA. The V end lost 6 bases, the J end lost 2 bases, and 14 bases lay between the germline ends. The CDR3 reads CSVFSGRTYEQYF. CDR3 bases: TGCAGCGTCTTCAGCGGGCGCACCTACGAGCAGTACTTC.

The table lists this clonotype with a few counts. The J gene is TRBJ2-3, the V gene TRBV24-1; 11 bases agree with TRBD2. From germline, CDR1 is KGHDR and CDR2 SFDVKD. Losses at the gene ends were 0 bases for V and 3 bases for J; bases not matched to a gene: 4. This CDR3 has 17 residues. The CDR3 loop reads CATSDLTSGSKTDTQYF. The CDR3 DNA follows: TGTGCCACCAGTGATTTGACTAGCGGGAGTAAAACAGATACGCAGTATTTT.

In this sample, this clonotype turned up many times. The rearrangement links TRBV12-3 or TRBV12-4 to TRBJ2-1; 7 positions agree with TRBD2. J was trimmed by 8 bases and V by 3 bases; bases with no gene match: 4. The length of the CDR3 is 13 residues. CDR3 DNA sequence: TGTGCCAGCAGTTTCGGGGGGAGGGATGAGCAGTTCTTC. Translation gives CASSFGGRDEQFF.